This TCR beta chain was recovered during a study of regulatory T cells in long-lasting Graves disease. This clonotype was detected many times. The antigen remains undetermined. CDR3 length: 16 amino acids. Germline loops: CDR1 SGDLS, CDR2 YYNGEE. V was pared by 4 bases and J by 4 bases, with 20 bases between. Indicated time point: persistent/refractory GD, antithyroid drugs over 5 years with positive TRAb. Isolated PBMC RNA provided the starting material for the TCR library. Graves' disease diagnosis followed American Thyroid Association guidelines. General study results and limits: Shared public clonotypes totalled around 2,900 in persistent patients, compared with roughly 970 in new patients.

In building TCR beta libraries, iRepertoire HTBI primers were used together with Arm-PCR of CDR3 regions. Per the original methods: Samples collectively showed around 56 TRBV and 14 TRBJ segments. Each CDR3 protein is one row after TCRdb ran MiXCR on the multiplex PCR reads. TCRdb assigned the V and J calls; the authors' analysis was not used. The data hold about 660,000 distinct CDR3 sequences, with about 30% observed a single time. This sequence joins TRBV9 and TRBJ1-1, with D unclear. The sequence was obtained from a female donor with Graves disease. Sequenced material: peripheral blood mononuclear cells (PBMCs), taken when the disease was refractory, from a patient treated with antithyroid drugs. CDR3 loop: CASSRSISTTITEAFF. CDR3 DNA sequence: TGTGCCAGCAGCCGCTCGATTTCTACTACGATCACTGAAGCTTTCTTT. Full variable domain (outside the CDR3, taken from reference TRBV9 and TRBJ1-1): DSGVTQTPKHLITATGQRVTLRCSPRSGDLSVYWYQQSLDQGLQFLIQYYNGEERAKGNILERFSAQQFPDLHSELNLSSLELGDSALYFCASSRSISTTITEAFFGQGTRLTVV.